The rows below give T cell receptor beta chains drawn from one sample of a study of shared clonotypes between healthy human individuals. Sequencing was performed with immunoSEQ multiplex PCR; in TCRdb, only in-frame clones are kept and a portion is missing. The sample has 640,000 or so clones, 55% to 75% seen once. Sequences were obtained from memory CD4+ T cells sorted from blood. Receptor source: a woman aged 25 to 39 in good health. CDR3s include the opening cysteine and the closing phenylalanine or tryptophan. The D gene is left open where the match is weak. The size of a clone is reported for some rows only, either as once, few or many, or as a class for expanded clones.

>TRBV7-9|NA|NA|TRBJ1-4
TGTGCCAGCAGCCGAACGGGGGACGGAAATGAAAAACTGTTTTTT
CASSRTGDGNEKLFF
>TRBV4-1|NA|NA|TRBJ1-5
TGCGCCAGCAGCCAAGATGAGAACAGCAATCAGCCCCAGCATTTT
CASSQDENSNQPQHF
>TRBV5-1|few|NA|TRBJ2-1
TGCGCCAGCAGCTTGGCCAGCGGTTCCTACAATGAGCAGTTCTTC
CASSLASGSYNEQFF
>TRBV19|few|TRBD1|TRBJ1-5
TGTGCCAGTAGGGTTAACAGGGGCGATAGCAATCAGCCCCAGCATTTT
CASRVNRGDSNQPQHF
>TRBV7-9|NA|NA|TRBJ2-5
TGTGCCAGCAGCTTAGCGGAGGCGGGCAGGAGAGAGACCCAGTACTTC
CASSLAEAGRRETQYF
>TRBV11-3|NA|TRBD1|TRBJ2-6
TGTGCCAGCAGCTCCGGACAGGTCTCTGGGGCCAACGTCCTGACTTTC
CASSSGQVSGANVLTF
>TRBV15|NA|NA|TRBJ2-1
TGTGCCACCAGCAGAGATTTGGAGGCCTACAATGAGCAGTTCTTC
CATSRDLEAYNEQFF
>TRBV5-1|many|NA|TRBJ1-1
TGCGCCACCTCGGACGGGAACACTGAAGCTTTCTTT
CATSDGNTEAFF
>TRBV6-5|NA|NA|TRBJ2-2
TGTGCCAGCAGTCCACTCGGACTGAACACCGGGGAGCTGTTTTTT
CASSPLGLNTGELFF
>TRBV4-1|NA|NA|TRBJ1-5
TGCGCCAGCAGCCTCGGGACCGGCAATCAGCCCCAGCATTTT
CASSLGTGNQPQHF
>TRBV29-1|NA|TRBD1|TRBJ2-7
TGCAGCGTTGTCCCGGGACAGGCCGACTACGAGCAGTACTTC
CSVVPGQADYEQYF
>TRBV5-1|NA|TRBD2|TRBJ2-5
TGCGCCAGCAGCTTGGATGGTCTATCTAGCGGGGATCAAGAGACCCAGTACTTC
CASSLDGLSSGDQETQYF
>TRBV5-1|NA|NA|TRBJ2-6
TGCGCCAGCAGCCTCCCGGGCTCTGGGGCCAACGTCCTGACTTTC
CASSLPGSGANVLTF
>TRBV28|NA|NA|TRBJ2-1
TGTGCCAGCAGTTTGAGAGGGGGCTACAATGAGCAGTTCTTC
CASSLRGGYNEQFF
>TRBV2|NA|NA|TRBJ2-7
TGTGCCGTTGGACGAGACGAGCAGTACTTC
CAVGRDEQYF
>TRBV7-8|NA|TRBD2|TRBJ2-1
TGTGCCAGCAGCCCGGGAGCGGGAGGTTACTACAATGAGCAGTTCTTC
CASSPGAGGYYNEQFF
>TRBV27|few|TRBD1|TRBJ2-7
TGTGCCAGCAGTACCCCTGACAGGGTGGGTTACGAGCAGTACTTC
CASSTPDRVGYEQYF
>TRBV18|NA|NA|TRBJ2-5
TGTGCCAGCTCACCCCAGGGCGGGGTGGAGACCCAGTACTTC
CASSPQGGVETQYF
>TRBV4-2|NA|NA|TRBJ2-1
TGTGCCAGCAGCCAAGCACTCCCCGGGCATCATGAGCAGTTCTTC
CASSQALPGHHEQFF
>TRBV5-1|NA|TRBD1|TRBJ2-2
TGCGCCAGCAGCAACCAGGACAGGGCGACCGGGGAGCTGTTTTTT
CASSNQDRATGELFF
>TRBV15|many|NA|TRBJ2-7
TGTGCCACCAGCAGAGATTTGGCAGGGGACCCATCCTACGAGCAGTACTTC
CATSRDLAGDPSYEQYF